This passage covers 8 T cell receptor beta chains from one sample sequenced in a study of response to subunit inactivated influenza vaccine. TCRdb ran MiXCR on the RT-PCR reads and lists one entry per CDR3 protein. The repertoire includes about 570,000 distinct CDR3 sequences, roughly 12% of them detected once, and 10% to 13% sits in the top ten. This material consisted of PBMCs from blood, taken on the day of vaccination. These receptors were collected from a man aged 45 to 65 who received an inactivated influenza vaccine.

The rearrangement uses TRBV5-1 and TRBJ2-7; 8 nucleotides align to TRBD1. The CDR3 has 15 amino acids. J lost 5 bases, V lost 1 base, and 8 bases had no gene match. From germline, CDR1 is SGHRS and CDR2 YFSETQ. CDR3 DNA: TGCGCCAGCAGCTTGCCGACAGGGGCAAGCGACGAGCAGTACTTC. It yields the protein CASSLPTGASDEQYF.

The CDR3: CSAPPTGLWNTEAFF. Written as DNA, the CDR3 is TGCAGTGCTCCCCCGACAGGGCTCTGGAACACTGAAGCTTTCTTT. The chain combines TRBV20-1 with TRBJ1-1; the match to TRBD1 covers 7 bases. This CDR3 comprises 15 residues. J lost 1 base, V lost 5 bases, and 10 bases had no gene match. Germline CDR1 reads DFQATT; CDR2 reads SNEGSKA (reference sequence).

The chain has TRBV10-3 and TRBJ2-1; 16 bases map to TRBD2. Germline V CDR1 and CDR2: ENHRY, SYGVKD. The junction had 1 base not matched to a gene; V was cut back by 8 bases and J by 9 bases. The CDR3 is made up of 13 amino acids. The CDR3 protein is CAIGTSGRAEQFF. The DNA of the CDR3 is TGTGCCATCGGGACTAGCGGGAGGGCTGAGCAGTTCTTC.

The chain uses TRBV11-2 and TRBJ2-1, with 7 nucleotides matching TRBD1. V dropped 3 bases and J dropped 3; count of bases not matched to a gene: 5. This CDR3 region has 15 residues. The germline V gene has CDR1 SGHAT and CDR2 FQNNGV. The CDR3 region is CASSFEGAFYNEQFF. CDR3 sequence (DNA): TGTGCCAGCAGCTTTGAGGGGGCGTTCTACAATGAGCAGTTCTTC. Complete variable domain (other parts from reference TRBV11-2 and TRBJ2-1): EAGVAQSPRYKIIEKRQSVAFWCNPISGHATLYWYQQILGQGPKLLIQFQNNGVVDDSQLPKDRFSAERLKGVDSTLKIQPAKLEDSAVYLCASSFEGAFYNEQFFGPGTRLTVL.

This clonotype was seen more than once but under ten times. The chain is built from TRBV29-1 and TRBJ2-7; D might be TRBD1 (6 bases). The V end was cut by 1 base, the J end by 2 bases, with 12 bases between. The CDR3 runs to 14 residues. Germline V gene data show CDR1 as SQVTM and CDR2 as ANQGSEA. This CDR3 is CSVEGTEGPYEQYF. CDR3 in DNA: TGCAGCGTTGAAGGGACAGAAGGCCCCTACGAGCAGTACTTC.

CDR3 bases: TGTGCCAGCAGCCAAGTGGCGGTAGCAACTAATGAAAAACTGTTTTTT. It translates to CASSQVAVATNEKLFF. The V gene is TRBV3-1, the J gene TRBJ1-4; D unresolved. V lost 1 base to trimming and J lost 0 bases, with 9 bases between them. Germline V gives CDR1 LGHDT, CDR2 YNNKEL (reference sequence). The length of the CDR3 is 16 residues.

The CDR3 bases are TGTGCCAGCAGCGACCAGGGCCCCGCGGGTGCCACCGGGGAGCTGTTTTTT. Translated, it gives CASSDQGPAGATGELFF. The genes are TRBV5-6 and TRBJ2-2; D possibly matches TRBD1 or TRBD2 (5 bases each). The CDR3 length is 17 residues. V was trimmed by 4 bases and J by 4 bases, leaving 20 bases between them. The germline V gene encodes CDR1 SGHDT and CDR2 YYEEEE.

This clonotype was recorded a few times. The chain combines TRBV4-3 with TRBJ1-2; the match to TRBD1 covers 7 bases. Germline assignment: CDR1 LGHNA and CDR2 YSLEER. The CDR3 consists of 15 residues. V was clipped by 0 bases and J by 4 bases; unmatched bases: 5. The CDR3 protein is CASSQDGTEIYGYTF. The CDR3 DNA is TGCGCCAGCAGCCAAGACGGGACAGAGATCTATGGCTACACCTTC.